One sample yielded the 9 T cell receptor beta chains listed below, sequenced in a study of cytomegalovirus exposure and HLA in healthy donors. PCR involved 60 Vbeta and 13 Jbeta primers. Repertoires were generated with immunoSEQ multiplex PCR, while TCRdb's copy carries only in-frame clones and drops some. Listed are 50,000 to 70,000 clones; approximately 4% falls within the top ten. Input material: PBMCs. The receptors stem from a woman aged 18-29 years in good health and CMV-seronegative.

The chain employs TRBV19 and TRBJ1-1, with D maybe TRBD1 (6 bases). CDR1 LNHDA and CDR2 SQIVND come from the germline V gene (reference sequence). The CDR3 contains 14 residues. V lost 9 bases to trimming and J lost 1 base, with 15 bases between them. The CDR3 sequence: CASAPGHPNTEAFF. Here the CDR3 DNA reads TGTGCCAGCGCCCCGGGACACCCGAACACTGAAGCTTTCTTT. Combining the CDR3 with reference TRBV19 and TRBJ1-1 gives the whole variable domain DGGITQSPKYLFRKEGQNVTLSCEQNLNHDAMYWYRQDPGQGLRLIYYSQIVNDFQKGDIAEGYSVSREKKESFPLTVTSAQKNPTAFYLCASAPGHPNTEAFFGQGTRLTVV.

In DNA, the CDR3 is TGTGCCAGCTCACCGGGGGGTAGCGGGCCGTACGAGCAGTACTTC. Its translation is CASSPGGSGPYEQYF. The J gene is TRBJ2-7, the V gene TRBV18; 7 nucleotides line up with TRBD2. Germline trimming cut 3 bases from V and 4 bases from J; bases unmatched to any gene: 9. This CDR3 spans 15 amino acids. Germline CDR1 KGHSH, CDR2 LQKENI.

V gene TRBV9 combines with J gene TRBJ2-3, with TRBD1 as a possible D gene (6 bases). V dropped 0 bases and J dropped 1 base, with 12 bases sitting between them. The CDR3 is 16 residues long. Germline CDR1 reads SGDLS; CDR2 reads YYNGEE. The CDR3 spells CASSVVGGSGTDTQYF. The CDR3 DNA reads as TGTGCCAGCAGCGTAGTAGGGGGTTCCGGCACAGATACGCAGTATTTT.

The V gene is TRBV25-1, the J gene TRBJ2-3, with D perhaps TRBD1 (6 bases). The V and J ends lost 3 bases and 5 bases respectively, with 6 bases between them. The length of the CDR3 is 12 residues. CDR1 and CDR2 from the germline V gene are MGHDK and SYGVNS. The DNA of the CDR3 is TGTGCCAGCAGTGACAGGGGAGATACGCAGTATTTT. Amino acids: CASSDRGDTQYF.

The CDR3 protein is CASSASGTNFHGYTF. The CDR3 coding sequence is TGTGCCAGCAGCGCTTCCGGGACAAACTTCCATGGCTACACCTTC. The chain couples TRBV9 to TRBJ1-2; weak D call: TRBD1 (6 bases). CDR3 length: 15 amino acids. The germline V gene has CDR1 SGDLS and CDR2 YYNGEE. V lost 3 bases, J lost 6 bases, and 18 bases lay in between. The full variable domain, its missing parts supplied by reference TRBV9 and TRBJ1-2, is DSGVTQTPKHLITATGQRVTLRCSPRSGDLSVYWYQQSLDQGLQFLIQYYNGEERAKGNILERFSAQQFPDLHSELNLSSLELGDSALYFCASSASGTNFHGYTFGSGTRLTVV.

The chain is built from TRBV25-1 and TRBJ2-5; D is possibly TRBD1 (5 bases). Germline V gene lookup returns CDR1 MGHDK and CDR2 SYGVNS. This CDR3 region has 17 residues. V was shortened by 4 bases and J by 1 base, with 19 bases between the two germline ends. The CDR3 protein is CASSVGPGQAFQETQYF. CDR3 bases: TGTGCCAGCAGTGTGGGGCCGGGCCAGGCTTTCCAAGAGACCCAGTACTTC.

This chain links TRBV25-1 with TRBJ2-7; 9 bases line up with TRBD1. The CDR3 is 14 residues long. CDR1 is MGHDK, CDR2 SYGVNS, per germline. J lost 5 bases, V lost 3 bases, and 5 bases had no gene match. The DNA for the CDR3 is TGTGCCAGCAGTGACCCGGGACAGGGAAACGAGCAGTACTTC. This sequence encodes CASSDPGQGNEQYF.

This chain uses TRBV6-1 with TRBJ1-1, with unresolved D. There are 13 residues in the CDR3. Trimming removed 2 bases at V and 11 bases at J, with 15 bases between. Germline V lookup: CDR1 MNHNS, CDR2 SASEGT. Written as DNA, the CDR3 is TGTGCCAGCAGTGAATCGGGAGGGCTAGAGGCTTTCTTT. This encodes CASSESGGLEAFF.

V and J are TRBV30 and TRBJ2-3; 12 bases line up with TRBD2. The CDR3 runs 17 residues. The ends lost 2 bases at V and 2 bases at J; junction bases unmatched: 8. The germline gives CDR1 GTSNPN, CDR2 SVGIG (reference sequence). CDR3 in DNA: TGTGCCTGGAGTTACGCGAGGACTAGCGGGGTCACAGATACGCAGTATTTT. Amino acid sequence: CAWSYARTSGVTDTQYF.